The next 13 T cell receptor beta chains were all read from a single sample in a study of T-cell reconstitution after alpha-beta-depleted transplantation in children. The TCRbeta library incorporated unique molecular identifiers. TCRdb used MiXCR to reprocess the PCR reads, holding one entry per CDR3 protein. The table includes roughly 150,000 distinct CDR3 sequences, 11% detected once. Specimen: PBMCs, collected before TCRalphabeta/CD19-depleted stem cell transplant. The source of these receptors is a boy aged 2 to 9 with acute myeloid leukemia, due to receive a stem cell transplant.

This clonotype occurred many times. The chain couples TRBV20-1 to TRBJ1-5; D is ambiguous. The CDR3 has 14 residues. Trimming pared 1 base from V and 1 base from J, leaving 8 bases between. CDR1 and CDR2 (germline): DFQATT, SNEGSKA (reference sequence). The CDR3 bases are TGCAGTGCTAGAGTTCCGTTAAGCAATCAGCCCCAGCATTTT. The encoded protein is CSARVPLSNQPQHF.

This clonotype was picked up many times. As DNA, the CDR3 is TGTGCCAGCAGCTTACGGCCAGGGGGAGATAGCGCCGGGGAGCTGTTTTTT. Its protein is CASSLRPGGDSAGELFF. This sequence joins TRBV11-2 and TRBJ2-2, with 7 positions matching TRBD1. Per germline, CDR1 SGHAT and CDR2 FQNNGV. CDR3 length: 17 residues. The ends lost 2 bases at V and 6 bases at J; junction bases unmatched: 12.

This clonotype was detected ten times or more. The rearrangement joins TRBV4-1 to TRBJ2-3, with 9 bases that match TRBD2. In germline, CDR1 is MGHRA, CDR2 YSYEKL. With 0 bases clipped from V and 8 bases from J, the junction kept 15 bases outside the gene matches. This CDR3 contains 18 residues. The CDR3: CASSQDESSGARLGTQYF. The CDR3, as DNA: TGCGCCAGCAGCCAAGACGAATCTAGCGGGGCTAGGCTAGGTACGCAGTATTTT.

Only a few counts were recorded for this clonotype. In nucleotides, the CDR3 is TGTGCCCGGAGTGGGGCTCGCGAGCAGTACTTC. Translation: CARSGAREQYF. The rearrangement uses TRBV19 and TRBJ2-7; tentatively, D is TRBD1 (5 bases). The V gene lost 11 bases and the J gene lost 6 bases, with 14 bases spanning the gap. The CDR3 runs to 11 residues. CDR1 and CDR2 (germline): LNHDA, SQIVND (reference sequence).

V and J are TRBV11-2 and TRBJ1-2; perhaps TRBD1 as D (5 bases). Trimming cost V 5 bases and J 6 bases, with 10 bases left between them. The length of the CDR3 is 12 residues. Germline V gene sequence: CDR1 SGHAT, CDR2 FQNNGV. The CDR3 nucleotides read TGTGCCAGCAGCCTTGACAGACATGGCTACACCTTC. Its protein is CASSLDRHGYTF.

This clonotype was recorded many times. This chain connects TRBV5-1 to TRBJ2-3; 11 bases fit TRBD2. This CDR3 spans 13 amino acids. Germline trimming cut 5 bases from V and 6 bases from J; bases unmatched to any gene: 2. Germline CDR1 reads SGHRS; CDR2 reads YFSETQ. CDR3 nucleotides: TGCGCCAGCAGACTAGCGGGGGCTGATACGCAGTATTTT. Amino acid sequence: CASRLAGADTQYF.

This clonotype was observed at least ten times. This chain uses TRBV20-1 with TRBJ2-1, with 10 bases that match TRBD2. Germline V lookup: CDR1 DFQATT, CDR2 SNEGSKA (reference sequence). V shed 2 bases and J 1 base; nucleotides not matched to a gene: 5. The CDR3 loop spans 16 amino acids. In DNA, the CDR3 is TGCAGTGCTAGACCCCTAGCGGGAGATTCCTACAATGAGCAGTTCTTC. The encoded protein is CSARPLAGDSYNEQFF.

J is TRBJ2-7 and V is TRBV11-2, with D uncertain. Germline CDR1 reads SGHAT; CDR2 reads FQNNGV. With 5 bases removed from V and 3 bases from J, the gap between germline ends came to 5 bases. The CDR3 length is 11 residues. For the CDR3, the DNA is TGTGCCAGCAGCCGCCGCTACGAGCAGTACGTC. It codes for CASSRRYEQYV.

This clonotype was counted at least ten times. CDR3 bases: TGTGCCACCAGCAGAGATTCGAAGGCAGGGATCAACACCGGGGAGCTGTTTTTT. Translated: CATSRDSKAGINTGELFF. The J gene is TRBJ2-2, the V gene TRBV15; possible D gene TRBD1, 5 bases. Germline V lookup: CDR1 LNHNV, CDR2 YYDKDF (reference sequence). Deletions cut 0 bases from V and 2 bases from J, with 16 bases between. The CDR3 covers 18 residues. The entire variable domain, with the rest obtained from reference TRBV15 and TRBJ2-2, is as follows: DAMVIQNPRYQVTQFGKPVTLSCSQTLNHNVMYWYQQKSSQAPKLLFHYYDKDFNNEADTPDNFQSRRPNTSFCFLDIRSPGLGDTAMYLCATSRDSKAGINTGELFFGEGSRLTVL.

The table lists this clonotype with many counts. This CDR3 is CASVAGMRQFF. For the CDR3, the DNA is TGTGCCAGCGTAGCGGGAATGAGGCAGTTCTTC. This chain joins TRBV27 and TRBJ2-1; 8 bases align to TRBD2. CDR3 length: 11 residues. Per germline, CDR1 MNHEY and CDR2 SMNVEV (reference sequence). V lost 8 bases to trimming and J lost 12 bases; unmatched junction nucleotides: 6.

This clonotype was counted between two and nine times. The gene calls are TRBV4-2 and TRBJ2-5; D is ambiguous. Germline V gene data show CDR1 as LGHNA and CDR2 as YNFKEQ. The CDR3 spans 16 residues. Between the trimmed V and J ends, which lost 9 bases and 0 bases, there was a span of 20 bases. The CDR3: CARGPGLLCNQETQYF. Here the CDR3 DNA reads TGTGCCAGGGGCCCCGGGCTCCTCTGCAACCAAGAGACCCAGTACTTC.

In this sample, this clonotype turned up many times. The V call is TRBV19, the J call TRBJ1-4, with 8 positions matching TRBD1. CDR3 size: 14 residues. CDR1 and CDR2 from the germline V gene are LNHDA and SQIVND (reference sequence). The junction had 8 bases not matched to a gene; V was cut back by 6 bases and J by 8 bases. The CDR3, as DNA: TGTGCCAGTAGATCGACAGGGGAAGGAGAAAAACTGTTTTTT. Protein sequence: CASRSTGEGEKLFF.

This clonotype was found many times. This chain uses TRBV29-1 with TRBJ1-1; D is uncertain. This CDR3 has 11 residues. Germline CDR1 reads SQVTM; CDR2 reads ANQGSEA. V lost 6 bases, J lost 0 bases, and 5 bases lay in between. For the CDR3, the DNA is TGCAGCGTATGGCTGAACACTGAAGCTTTCTTT. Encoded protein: CSVWLNTEAFF.